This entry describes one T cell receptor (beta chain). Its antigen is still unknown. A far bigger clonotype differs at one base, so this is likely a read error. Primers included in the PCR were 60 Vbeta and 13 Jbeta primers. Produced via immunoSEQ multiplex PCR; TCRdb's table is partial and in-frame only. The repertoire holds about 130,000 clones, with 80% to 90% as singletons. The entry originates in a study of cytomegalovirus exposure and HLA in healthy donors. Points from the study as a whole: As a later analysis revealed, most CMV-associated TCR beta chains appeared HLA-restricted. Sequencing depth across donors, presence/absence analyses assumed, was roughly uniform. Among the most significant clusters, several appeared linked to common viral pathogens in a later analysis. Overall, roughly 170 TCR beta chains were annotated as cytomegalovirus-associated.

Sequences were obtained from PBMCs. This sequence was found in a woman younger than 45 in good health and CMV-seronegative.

The CDR3 reads CASSDSMASGGARQYF. CDR3 nucleotide sequence: TGTGCCAGCAGTGACTCGATGGCTAGCGGGGGGGCCAGGCAGTATTTT. V gene TRBV6-4 combines with J gene TRBJ2-3, with TRBD2 matching over 12 bases. V lost 0 bases to trimming and J lost 11 bases; unmatched junction nucleotides: 9. The germline V gene has CDR1 MRHNA and CDR2 SNTAGT. This CDR3 is 16 amino acids long.